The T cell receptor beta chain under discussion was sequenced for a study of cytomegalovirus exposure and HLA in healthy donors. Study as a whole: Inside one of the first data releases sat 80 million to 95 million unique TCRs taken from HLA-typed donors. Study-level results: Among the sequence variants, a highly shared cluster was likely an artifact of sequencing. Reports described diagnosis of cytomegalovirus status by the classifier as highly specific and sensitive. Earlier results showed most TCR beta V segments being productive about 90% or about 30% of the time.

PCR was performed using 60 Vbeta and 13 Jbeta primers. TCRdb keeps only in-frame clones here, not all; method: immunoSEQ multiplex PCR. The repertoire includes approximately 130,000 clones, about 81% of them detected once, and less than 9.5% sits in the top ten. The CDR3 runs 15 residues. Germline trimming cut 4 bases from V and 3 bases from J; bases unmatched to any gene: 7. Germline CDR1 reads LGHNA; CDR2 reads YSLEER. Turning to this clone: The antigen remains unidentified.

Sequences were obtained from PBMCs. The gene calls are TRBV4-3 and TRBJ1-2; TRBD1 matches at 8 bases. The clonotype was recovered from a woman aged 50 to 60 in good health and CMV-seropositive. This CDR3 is CASSPTGGLDYGYTF. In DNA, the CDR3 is TGCGCCAGCAGCCCCACAGGGGGTTTAGACTATGGCTACACCTTC.